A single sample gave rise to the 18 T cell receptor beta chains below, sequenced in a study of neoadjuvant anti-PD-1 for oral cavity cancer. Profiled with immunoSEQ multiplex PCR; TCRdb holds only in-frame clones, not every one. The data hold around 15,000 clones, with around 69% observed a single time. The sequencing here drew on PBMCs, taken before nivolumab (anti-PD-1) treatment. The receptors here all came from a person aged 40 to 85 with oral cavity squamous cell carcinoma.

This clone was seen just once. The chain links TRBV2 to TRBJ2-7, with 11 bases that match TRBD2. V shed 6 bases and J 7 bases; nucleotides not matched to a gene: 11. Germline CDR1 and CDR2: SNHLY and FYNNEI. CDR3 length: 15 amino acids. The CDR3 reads CASRVELAGVEEQYF. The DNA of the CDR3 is TGTGCCAGCAGGGTCGAACTAGCGGGAGTGGAAGAGCAGTACTTC.

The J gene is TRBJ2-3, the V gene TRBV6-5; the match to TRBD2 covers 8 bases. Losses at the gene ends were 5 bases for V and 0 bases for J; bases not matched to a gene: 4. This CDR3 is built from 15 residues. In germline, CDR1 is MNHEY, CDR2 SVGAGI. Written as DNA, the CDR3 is TGTGCCAGCAGTACCAGCGGGAGAAGCACAGATACGCAGTATTTT. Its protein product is CASSTSGRSTDTQYF.

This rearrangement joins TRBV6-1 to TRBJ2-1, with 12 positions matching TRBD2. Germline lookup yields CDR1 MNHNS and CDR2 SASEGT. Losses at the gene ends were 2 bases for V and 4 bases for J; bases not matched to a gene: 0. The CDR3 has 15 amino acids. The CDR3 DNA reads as TGTGCCAGCAGTGAACTAGCGGGAGGGTACAATGAGCAGTTCTTC. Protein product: CASSELAGGYNEQFF.

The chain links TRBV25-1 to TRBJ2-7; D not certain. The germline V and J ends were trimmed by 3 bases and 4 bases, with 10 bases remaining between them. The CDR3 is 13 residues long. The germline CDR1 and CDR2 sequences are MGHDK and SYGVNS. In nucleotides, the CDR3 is TGTGCCAGCAGTGACACATTGGGATACGAGCAGTACTTC. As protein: CASSDTLGYEQYF.

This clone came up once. The CDR3 region has the DNA TGCAGCGTCGCGACCCCTCTGGAGCAGTACTTC. Translated: CSVATPLEQYF. The J gene is TRBJ2-7, the V gene TRBV29-1; D call uncertain. Trimming took off 6 bases at V and 7 bases at J, with 13 bases between the two ends. Germline V gene data show CDR1 as SQVTM and CDR2 as ANQGSEA. The CDR3 loop spans 11 amino acids.

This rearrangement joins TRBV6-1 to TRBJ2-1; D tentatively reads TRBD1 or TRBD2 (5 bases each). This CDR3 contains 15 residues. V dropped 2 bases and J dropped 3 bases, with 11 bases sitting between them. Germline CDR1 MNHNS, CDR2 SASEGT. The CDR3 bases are TGTGCCAGCAGTGAAAGGGACCGCATCTACAATGAGCAGTTCTTC. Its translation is CASSERDRIYNEQFF.

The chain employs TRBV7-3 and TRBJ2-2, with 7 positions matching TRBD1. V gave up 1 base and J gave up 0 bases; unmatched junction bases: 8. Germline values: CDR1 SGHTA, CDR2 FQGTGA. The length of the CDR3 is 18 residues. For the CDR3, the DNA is TGTGCCAGCAGCTTAAAGGGCCCCGGGACAGCGAACACCGGGGAGCTGTTTTTT. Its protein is CASSLKGPGTANTGELFF.

CDR3 in amino acids: CASSQGGLPYEQYF. The CDR3 region has the DNA TGTGCCAGCAGCCAAGGCGGACTACCCTACGAGCAGTACTTC. The gene calls are TRBV9 and TRBJ2-7; D may be TRBD2 (6 bases). The V end was cut by 4 bases, the J end by 2 bases, with 13 bases between. This CDR3 is built from 14 residues. The germline CDR1 and CDR2 sequences are SGDLS and YYNGEE.

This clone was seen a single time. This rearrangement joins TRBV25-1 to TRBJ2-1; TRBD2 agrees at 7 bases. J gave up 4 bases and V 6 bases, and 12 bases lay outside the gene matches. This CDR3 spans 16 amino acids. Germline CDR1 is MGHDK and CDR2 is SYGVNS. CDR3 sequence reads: CASSQWWGGGYNEQFF. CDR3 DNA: TGTGCCAGCAGCCAATGGTGGGGCGGGGGTTACAATGAGCAGTTCTTC.

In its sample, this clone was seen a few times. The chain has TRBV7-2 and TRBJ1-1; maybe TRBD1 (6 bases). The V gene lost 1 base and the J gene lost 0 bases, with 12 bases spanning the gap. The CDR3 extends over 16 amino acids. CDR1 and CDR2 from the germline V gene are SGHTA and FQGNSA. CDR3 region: CASSLGPTGLNTEAFF. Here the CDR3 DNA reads TGTGCCAGCAGCTTAGGTCCCACAGGGTTGAACACTGAAGCTTTCTTT.

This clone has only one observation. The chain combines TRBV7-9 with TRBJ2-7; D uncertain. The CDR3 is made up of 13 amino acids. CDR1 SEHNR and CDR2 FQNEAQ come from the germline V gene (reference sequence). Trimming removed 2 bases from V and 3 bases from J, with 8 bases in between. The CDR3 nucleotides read TGTGCCAGCAGCTTAACACACATCTACGAGCAGTACTTC. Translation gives CASSLTHIYEQYF.

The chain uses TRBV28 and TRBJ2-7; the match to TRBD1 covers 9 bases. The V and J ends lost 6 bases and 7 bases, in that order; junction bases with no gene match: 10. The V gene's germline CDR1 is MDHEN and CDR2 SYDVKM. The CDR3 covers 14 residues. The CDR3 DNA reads TGTGCCAGCAGCCAGGACAGGGGCGGAGGGGAGCAGTACTTC. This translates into CASSQDRGGGEQYF.

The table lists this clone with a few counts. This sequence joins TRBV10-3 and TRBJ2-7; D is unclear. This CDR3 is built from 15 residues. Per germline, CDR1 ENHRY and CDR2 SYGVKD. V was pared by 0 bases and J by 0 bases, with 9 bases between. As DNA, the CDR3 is TGTGCCATCAGTGAGTCTCCCACCTCCTCCTACGAGCAGTACTTC. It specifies CAISESPTSSYEQYF.

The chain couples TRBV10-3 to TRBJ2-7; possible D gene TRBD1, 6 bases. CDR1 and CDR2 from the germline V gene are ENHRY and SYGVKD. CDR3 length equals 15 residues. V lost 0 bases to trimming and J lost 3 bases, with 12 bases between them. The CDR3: CAISESTGQFYEQYF. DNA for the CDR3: TGTGCCATCAGTGAGTCGACCGGACAGTTCTACGAGCAGTACTTC.

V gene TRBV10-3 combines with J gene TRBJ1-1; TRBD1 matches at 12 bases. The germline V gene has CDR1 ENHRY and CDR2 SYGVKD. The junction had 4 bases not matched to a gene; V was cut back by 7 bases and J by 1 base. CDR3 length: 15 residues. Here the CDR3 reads CAIKGQGAGNTEAFF. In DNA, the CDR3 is TGTGCCATCAAGGGACAGGGGGCAGGGAACACTGAAGCTTTCTTT.

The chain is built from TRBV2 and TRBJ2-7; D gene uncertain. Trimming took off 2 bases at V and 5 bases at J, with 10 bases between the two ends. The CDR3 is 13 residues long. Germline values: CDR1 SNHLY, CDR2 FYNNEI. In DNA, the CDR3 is TGTGCCAGCAGTGAAAAACTAACCGACGAGCAGTACTTC. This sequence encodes CASSEKLTDEQYF. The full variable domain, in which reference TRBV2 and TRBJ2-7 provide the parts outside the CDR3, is EPEVTQTPSHQVTQMGQEVILRCVPISNHLYFYWYRQILGQKVEFLVSFYNNEISEKSEIFDDQFSVERPDGSNFTLKIRSTKLEDSAMYFCASSEKLTDEQYFGPGTRLTVT.

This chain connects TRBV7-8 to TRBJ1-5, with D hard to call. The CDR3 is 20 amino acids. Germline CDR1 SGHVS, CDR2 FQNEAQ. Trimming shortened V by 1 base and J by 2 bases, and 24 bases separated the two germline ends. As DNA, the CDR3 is TGTGCCAGCAGCTTAGATAGGCAGGATCCGGGTGTTGGGGGCAATCAGCCCCAGCATTTT. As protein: CASSLDRQDPGVGGNQPQHF.

CDR3 in DNA: TGTGCCACCTTCTACGAGCAGTACTTC. It is translated as CATFYEQYF. The chain has TRBV5-6 and TRBJ2-7, with D hard to call. The germline V gene encodes CDR1 SGHDT and CDR2 YYEEEE. The V end was cut by 9 bases, the J end by 3 bases, with 4 bases between. The CDR3 is 9 residues long.